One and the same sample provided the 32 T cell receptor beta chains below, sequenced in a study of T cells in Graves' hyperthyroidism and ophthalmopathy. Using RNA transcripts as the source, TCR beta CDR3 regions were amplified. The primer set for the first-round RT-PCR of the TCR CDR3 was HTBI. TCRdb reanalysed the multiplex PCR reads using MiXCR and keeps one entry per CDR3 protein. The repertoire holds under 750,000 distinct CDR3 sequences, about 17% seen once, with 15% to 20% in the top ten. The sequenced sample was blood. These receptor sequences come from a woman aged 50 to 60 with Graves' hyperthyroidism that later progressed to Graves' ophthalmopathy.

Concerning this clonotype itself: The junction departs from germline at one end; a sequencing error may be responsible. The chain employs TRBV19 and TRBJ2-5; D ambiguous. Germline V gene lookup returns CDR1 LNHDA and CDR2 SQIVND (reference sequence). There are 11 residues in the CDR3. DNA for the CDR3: TGTGCCAGTAGTATCAGAGAGACCCGGTACTTC. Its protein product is CASSIRETRYF.

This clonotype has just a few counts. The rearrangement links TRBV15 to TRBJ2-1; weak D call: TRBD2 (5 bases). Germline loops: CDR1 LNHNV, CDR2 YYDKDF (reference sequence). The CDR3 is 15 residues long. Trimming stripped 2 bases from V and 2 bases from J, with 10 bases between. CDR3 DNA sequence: TGTGCCACCAGCAGAACGGAAGCGGCCTACAATGAGCAGTTCTTC. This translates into CATSRTEAAYNEQFF.

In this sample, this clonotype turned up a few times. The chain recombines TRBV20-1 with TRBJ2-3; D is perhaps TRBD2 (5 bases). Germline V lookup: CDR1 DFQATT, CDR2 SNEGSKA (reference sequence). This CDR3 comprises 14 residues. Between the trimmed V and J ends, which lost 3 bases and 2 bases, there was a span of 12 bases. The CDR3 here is CSASLGGSTDTQYF. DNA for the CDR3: TGCAGTGCTAGTCTGGGCGGGTCCACAGATACGCAGTATTTT.

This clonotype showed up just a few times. Here the CDR3 DNA reads TGTGCCAGCAGTGATGGGACAGGAATTACCTACGAGCAGTACTTC. Translating it yields CASSDGTGITYEQYF. The rearrangement joins TRBV6-1 to TRBJ2-7, with 8 bases identical to TRBD1. Per the germline V gene, CDR1 is MNHNS and CDR2 is SASEGT. This CDR3 comprises 15 residues. Trimming removed 3 bases from V and 2 bases from J; junction bases left unmatched: 6.

This CDR3 is CATEGQDYGYTF. CDR3 in DNA: TGTGCCACCGAAGGACAGGACTATGGCTACACCTTC. The J gene is TRBJ1-2, the V gene TRBV15, with 7 positions matching TRBD1. V lost 8 bases, J lost 3 bases, and 3 bases stayed unmatched. This CDR3 has 12 amino acids. Germline CDR1 is LNHNV and CDR2 is YYDKDF (reference sequence).

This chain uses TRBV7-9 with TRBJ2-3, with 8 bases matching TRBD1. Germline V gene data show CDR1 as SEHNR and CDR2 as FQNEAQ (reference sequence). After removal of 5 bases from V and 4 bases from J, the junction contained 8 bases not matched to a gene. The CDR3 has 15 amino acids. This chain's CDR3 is CASSLPAGQADTQYF. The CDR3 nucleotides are TGTGCCAGCAGCCTCCCGGCGGGACAGGCAGATACGCAGTATTTT.

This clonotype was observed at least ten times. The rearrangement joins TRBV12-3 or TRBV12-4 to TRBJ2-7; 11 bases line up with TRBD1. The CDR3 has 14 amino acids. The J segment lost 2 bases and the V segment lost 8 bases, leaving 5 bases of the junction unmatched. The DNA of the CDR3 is TGTGCCAGCTCGCCGGGACAGGGGGCCTACGAGCAGTACTTC. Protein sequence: CASSPGQGAYEQYF.

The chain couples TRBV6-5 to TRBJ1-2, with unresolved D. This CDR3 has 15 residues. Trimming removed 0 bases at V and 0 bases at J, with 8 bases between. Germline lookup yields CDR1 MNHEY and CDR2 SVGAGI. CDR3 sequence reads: CASSYSAGTNYGYTF. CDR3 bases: TGTGCCAGCAGTTACTCGGCGGGGACTAACTATGGCTACACCTTC.

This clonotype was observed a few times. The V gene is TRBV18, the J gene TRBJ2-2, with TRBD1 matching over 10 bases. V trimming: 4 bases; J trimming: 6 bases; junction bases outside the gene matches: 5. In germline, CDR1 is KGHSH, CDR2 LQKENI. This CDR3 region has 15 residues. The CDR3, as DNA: TGTGCCAGCTCACTGGGACAGGGGAATTCCGGGGAGCTGTTTTTT. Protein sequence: CASSLGQGNSGELFF.

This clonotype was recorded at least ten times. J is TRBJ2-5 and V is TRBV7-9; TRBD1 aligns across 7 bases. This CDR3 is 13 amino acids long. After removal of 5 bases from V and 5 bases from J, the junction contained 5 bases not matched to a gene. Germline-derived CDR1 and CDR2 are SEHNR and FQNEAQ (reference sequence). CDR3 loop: CASSPTGKETQYF. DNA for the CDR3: TGTGCCAGCAGCCCGACAGGGAAGGAGACCCAGTACTTC.

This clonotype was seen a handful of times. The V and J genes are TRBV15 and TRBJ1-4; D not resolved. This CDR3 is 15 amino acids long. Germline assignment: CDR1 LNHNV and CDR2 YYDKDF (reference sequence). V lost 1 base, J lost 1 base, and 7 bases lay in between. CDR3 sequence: CATSRVVETNEKLFF. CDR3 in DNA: TGTGCCACCAGCAGAGTTGTGGAAACTAATGAAAAACTGTTTTTT.

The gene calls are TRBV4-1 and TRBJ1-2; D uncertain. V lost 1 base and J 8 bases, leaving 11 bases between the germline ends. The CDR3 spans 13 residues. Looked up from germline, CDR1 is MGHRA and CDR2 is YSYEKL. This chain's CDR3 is CASSQAPERGYTF. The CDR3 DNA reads TGCGCCAGCAGCCAAGCCCCAGAACGGGGCTACACCTTC.

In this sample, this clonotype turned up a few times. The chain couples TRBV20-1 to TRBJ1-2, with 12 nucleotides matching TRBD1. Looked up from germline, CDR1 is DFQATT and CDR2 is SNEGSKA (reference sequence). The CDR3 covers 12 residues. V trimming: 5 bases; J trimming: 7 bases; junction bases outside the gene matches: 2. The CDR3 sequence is CSAPGQGAGYTF. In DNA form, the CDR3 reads TGCAGTGCTCCGGGACAGGGGGCTGGCTACACCTTC.

This CDR3 is CASRGAPPNTEAFF. CDR3 in DNA: TGCGCCAGCAGAGGGGCCCCCCCCAACACTGAAGCTTTCTTT. The chain couples TRBV5-1 to TRBJ1-1; the D gene is possibly TRBD1 (5 bases). In germline, CDR1 is SGHRS, CDR2 YFSETQ. The CDR3 spans 14 residues. Trimming removed 5 bases at V and 2 bases at J, with 13 bases between.

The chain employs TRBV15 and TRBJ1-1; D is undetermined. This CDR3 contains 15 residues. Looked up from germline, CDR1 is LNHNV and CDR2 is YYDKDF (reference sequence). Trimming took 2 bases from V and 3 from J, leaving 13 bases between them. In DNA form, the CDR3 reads TGTGCCACCAGCAGATCCGCCCGGGCCGACACTGAAGCTTTCTTT. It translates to CATSRSARADTEAFF.

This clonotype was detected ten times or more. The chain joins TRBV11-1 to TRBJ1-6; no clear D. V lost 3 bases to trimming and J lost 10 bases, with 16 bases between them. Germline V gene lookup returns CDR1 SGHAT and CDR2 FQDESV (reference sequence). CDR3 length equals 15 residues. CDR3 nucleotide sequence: TGTGCCAGCAGCTTTGAGGCCCAGTACCACTCACCCCTCCACTTT. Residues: CASSFEAQYHSPLHF.

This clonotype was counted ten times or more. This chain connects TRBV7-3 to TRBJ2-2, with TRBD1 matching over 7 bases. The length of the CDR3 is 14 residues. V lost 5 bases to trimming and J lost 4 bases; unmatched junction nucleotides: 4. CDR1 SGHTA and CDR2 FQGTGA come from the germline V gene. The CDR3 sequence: CASSIPGGTGELFF. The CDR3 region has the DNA TGTGCCAGCAGCATACCAGGGGGCACCGGGGAGCTGTTTTTT. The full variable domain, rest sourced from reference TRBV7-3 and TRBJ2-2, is GAGVSQTPSNKVTEKGKYVELRCDPISGHTALYWYRQSLGQGPEFLIYFQGTGAADDSGLPNDRFFAVRPEGSVSTLKIQRTERGDSAVYLCASSIPGGTGELFFGEGSRLTVL.

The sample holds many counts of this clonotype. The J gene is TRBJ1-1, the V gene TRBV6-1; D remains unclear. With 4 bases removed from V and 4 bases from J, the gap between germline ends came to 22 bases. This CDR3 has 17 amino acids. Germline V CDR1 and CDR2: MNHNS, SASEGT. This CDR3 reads CASSGPGRSFTATEAFF. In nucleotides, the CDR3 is TGTGCCAGCAGTGGCCCTGGGAGGTCGTTCACTGCCACTGAAGCTTTCTTT.

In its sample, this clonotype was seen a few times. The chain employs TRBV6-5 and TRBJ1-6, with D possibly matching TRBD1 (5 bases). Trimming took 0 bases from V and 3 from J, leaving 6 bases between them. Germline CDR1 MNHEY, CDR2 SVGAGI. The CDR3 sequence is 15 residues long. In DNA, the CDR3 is TGTGCCAGCAGTTACTCTGACAGCTATAATTCACCCCTCCACTTT. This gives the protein CASSYSDSYNSPLHF.

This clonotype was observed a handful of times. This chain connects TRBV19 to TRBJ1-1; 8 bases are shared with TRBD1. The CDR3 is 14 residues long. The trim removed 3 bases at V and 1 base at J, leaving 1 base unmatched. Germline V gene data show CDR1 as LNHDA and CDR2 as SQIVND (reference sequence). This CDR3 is CASSMDRENTEAFF. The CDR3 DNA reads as TGTGCCAGTAGTATGGACAGGGAGAACACTGAAGCTTTCTTT.

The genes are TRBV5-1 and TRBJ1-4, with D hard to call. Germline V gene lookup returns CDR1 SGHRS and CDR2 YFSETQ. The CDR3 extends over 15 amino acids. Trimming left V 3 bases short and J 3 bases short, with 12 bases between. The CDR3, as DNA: TGCGCCAGCAGCTCTGAGGGCGCACCTAATGAAAAACTGTTTTTT. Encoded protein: CASSSEGAPNEKLFF.

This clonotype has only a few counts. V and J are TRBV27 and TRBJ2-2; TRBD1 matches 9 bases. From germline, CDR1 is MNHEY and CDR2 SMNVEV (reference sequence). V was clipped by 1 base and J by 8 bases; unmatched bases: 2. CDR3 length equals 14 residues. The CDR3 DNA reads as TGTGCCAGCAGTTTATTGGGACAGGGTGGGGAGCTGTTTTTT. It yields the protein CASSLLGQGGELFF.

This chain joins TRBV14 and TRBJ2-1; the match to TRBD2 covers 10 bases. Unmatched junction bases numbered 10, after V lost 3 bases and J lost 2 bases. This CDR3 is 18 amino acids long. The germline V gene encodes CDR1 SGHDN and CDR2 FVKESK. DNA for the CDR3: TGTGCCAGCAGCCATCCCCGCGGACTAGCGGAAACCTACAATGAGCAGTTCTTC. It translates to CASSHPRGLAETYNEQFF.

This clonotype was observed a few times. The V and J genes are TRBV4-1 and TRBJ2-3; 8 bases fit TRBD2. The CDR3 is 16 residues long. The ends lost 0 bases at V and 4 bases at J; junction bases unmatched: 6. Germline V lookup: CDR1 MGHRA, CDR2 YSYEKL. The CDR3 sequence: CASSQDGLAPADTQYF. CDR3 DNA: TGCGCCAGCAGCCAAGATGGACTAGCACCGGCAGATACGCAGTATTTT.

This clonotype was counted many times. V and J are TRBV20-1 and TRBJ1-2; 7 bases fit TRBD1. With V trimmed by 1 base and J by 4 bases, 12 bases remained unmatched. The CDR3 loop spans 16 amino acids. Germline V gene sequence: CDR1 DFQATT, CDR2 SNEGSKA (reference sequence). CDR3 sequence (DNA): TGCAGTGCTAGAGGGGGGACGGGACAGACGACCTATGGCTACACCTTC. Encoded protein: CSARGGTGQTTYGYTF.

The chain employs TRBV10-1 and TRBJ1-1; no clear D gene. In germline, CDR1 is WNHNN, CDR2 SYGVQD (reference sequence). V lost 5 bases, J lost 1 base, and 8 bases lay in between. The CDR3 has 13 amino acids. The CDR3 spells CASSTSRNTEAFF. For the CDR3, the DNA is TGCGCCAGCAGTACATCGAGGAACACTGAAGCTTTCTTT.

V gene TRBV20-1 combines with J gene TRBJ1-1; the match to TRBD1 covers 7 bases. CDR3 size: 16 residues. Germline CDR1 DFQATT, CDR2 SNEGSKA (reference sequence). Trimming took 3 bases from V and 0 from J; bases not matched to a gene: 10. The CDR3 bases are TGCAGTGCTAGTAATAACCGGGGGACAGTGAACACTGAAGCTTTCTTT. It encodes CSASNNRGTVNTEAFF.

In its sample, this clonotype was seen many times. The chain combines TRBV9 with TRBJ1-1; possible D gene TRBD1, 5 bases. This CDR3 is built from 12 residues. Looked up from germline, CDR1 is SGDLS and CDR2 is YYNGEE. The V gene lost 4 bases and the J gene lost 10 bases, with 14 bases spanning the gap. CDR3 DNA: TGTGCCAGCAGCCGTCAGGGTCAGGGAGCTTTCTTT. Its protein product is CASSRQGQGAFF.

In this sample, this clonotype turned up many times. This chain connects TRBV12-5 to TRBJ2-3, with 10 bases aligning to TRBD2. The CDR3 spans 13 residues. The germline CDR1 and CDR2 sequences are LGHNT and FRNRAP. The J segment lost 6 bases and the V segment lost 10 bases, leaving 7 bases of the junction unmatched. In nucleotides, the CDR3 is TGTGCTACGGGGCTAGCGGGGGTCGATACGCAGTATTTT. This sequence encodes CATGLAGVDTQYF.

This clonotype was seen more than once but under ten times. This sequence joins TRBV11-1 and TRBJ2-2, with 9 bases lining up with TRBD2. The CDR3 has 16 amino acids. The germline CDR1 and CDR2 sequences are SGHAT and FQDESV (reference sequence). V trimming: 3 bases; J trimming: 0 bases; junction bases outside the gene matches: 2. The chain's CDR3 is CASSFASGANTGELFF. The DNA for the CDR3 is TGTGCCAGCAGCTTTGCTAGCGGGGCGAACACCGGGGAGCTGTTTTTT. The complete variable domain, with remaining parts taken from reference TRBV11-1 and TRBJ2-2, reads EAEVAQSPRYKITEKSQAVAFWCDPISGHATLYWYRQILGQGPELLVQFQDESVVDDSQLPKDRFSAERLKGVDSTLKIQPAELGDSAMYLCASSFASGANTGELFFGEGSRLTVL.

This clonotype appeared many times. CDR3 DNA: TGTGCCAGCATGGGACGAGAAGCTTTCTTT. Residues: CASMGREAFF. The genes are TRBV6-2 or TRBV6-3 and TRBJ1-1, with a possible D match to TRBD1 (5 bases). CDR1 and CDR2 from the germline V gene are MNHEY and SVGEGT. CDR3 length: 10 residues. V lost 7 bases to trimming and J lost 8 bases, with 8 bases between them.

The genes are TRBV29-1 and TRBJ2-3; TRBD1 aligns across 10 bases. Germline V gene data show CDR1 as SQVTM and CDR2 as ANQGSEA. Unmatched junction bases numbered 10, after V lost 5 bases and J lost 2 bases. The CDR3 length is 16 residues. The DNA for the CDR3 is TGCAGCGTTACCAGACAGGGGGCAAATTTCACAGATACGCAGTATTTT. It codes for CSVTRQGANFTDTQYF.